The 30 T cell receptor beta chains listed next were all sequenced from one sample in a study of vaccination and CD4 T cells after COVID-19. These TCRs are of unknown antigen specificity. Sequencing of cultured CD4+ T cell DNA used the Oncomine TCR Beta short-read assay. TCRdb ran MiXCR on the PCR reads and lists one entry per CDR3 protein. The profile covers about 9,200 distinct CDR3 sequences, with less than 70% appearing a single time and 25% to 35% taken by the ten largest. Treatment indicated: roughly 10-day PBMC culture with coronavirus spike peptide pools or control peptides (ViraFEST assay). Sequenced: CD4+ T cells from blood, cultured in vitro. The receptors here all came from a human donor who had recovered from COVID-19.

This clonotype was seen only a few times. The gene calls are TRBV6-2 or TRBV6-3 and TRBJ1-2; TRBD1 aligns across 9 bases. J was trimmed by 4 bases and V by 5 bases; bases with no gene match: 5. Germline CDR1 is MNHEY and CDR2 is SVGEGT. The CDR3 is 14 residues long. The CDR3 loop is CASSSTGGGYGYTF. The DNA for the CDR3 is TGTGCCAGCAGTAGCACAGGGGGCGGCTATGGCTACACCTTC.

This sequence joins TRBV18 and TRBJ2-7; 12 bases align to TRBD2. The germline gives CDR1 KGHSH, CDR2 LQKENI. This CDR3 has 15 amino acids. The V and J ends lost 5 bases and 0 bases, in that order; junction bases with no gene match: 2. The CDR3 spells CASSTTSGSSYEQYF. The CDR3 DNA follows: TGTGCCAGCTCAACGACTAGCGGGAGCTCCTACGAGCAGTACTTC.

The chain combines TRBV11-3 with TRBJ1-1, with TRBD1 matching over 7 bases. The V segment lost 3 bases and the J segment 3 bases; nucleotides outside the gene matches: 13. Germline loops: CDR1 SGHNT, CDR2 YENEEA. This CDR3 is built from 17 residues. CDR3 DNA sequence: TGTGCCAGCAGCTTCACAATATGGAAGGGGGCCTACACTGAAGCTTTCTTT. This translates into CASSFTIWKGAYTEAFF.

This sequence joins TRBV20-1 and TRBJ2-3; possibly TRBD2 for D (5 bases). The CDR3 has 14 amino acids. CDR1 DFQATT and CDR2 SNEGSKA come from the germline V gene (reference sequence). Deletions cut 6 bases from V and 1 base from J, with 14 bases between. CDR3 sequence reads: CSALELAGTDTQYF. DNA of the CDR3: TGCAGTGCCCTGGAGCTAGCAGGCACAGATACGCAGTATTTT.

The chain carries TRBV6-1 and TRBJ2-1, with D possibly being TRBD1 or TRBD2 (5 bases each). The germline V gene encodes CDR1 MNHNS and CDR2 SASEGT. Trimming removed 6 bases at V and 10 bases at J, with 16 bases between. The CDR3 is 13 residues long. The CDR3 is CASRWERGREQFF. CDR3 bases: TGTGCCAGCAGATGGGAGAGGGGTAGGGAGCAGTTCTTC.

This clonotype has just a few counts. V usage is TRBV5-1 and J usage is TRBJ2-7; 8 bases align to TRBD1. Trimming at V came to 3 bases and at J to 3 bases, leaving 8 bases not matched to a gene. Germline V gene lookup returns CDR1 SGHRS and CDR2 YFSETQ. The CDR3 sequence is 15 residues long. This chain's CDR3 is CASSSYGQGLYEQYF. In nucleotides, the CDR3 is TGCGCCAGCAGCTCCTATGGACAGGGTCTCTACGAGCAGTACTTC.

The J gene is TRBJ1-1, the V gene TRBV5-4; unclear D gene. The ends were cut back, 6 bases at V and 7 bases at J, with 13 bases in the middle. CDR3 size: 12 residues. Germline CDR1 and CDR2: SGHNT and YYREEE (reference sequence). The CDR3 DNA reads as TGTGCCAGCAAGTCGACGCGAAGTGAAGCTTTCTTT. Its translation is CASKSTRSEAFF.

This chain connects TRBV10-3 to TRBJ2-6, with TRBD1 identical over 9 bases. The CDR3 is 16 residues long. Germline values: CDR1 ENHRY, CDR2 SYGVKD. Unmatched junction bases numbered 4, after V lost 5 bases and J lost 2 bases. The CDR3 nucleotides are TGTGCCATCAGTTATACAGGGGGCACTGGGGCCAACGTCCTGACTTTC. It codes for CAISYTGGTGANVLTF.

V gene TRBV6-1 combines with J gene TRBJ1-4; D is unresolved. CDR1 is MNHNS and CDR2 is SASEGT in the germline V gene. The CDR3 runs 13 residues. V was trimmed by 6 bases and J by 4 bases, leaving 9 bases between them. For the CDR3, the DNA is TGTGCCAGCAGAGAAATCGTTAATGAAAAACTGTTTTTT. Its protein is CASREIVNEKLFF.

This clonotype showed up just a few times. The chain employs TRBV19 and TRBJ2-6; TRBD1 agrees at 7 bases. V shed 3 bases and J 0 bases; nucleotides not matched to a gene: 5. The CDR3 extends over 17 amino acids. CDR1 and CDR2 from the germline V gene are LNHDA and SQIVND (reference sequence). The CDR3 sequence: CASSMPGQTSGANVLTF. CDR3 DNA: TGTGCCAGTAGTATGCCGGGACAGACCTCTGGGGCCAACGTCCTGACTTTC.

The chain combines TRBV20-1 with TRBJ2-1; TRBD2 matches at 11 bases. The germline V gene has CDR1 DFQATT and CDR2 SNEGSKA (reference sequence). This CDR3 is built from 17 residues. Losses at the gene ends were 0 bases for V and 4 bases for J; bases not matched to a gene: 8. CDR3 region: CSARDREGLAVYNEQFF. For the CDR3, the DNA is TGCAGTGCTAGAGATCGTGAGGGACTAGCGGTTTACAATGAGCAGTTCTTC.

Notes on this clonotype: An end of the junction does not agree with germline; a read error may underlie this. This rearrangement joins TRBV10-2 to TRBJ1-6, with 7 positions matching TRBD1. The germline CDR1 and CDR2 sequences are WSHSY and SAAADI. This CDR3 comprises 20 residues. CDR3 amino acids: CANSFSGRGSKNSYNSPLHF. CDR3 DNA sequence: TGCGCCAACAGTTTCTCGGGCAGGGGGTCAAAAAACTCCTATAATTCACCCCTCCACTTT.

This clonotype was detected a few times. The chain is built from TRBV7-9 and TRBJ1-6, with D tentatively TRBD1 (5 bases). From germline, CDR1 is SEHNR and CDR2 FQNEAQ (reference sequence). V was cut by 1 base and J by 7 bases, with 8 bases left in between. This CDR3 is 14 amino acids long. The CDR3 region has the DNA TGTGCCAGCAGCTTAGTACAGGCAAATTCACCCCTCCACTTT. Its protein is CASSLVQANSPLHF. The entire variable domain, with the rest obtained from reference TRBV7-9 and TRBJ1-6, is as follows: DTGVSQNPRHKITKRGQNVTFRCDPISEHNRLYWYRQTLGQGPEFLTYFQNEAQLEKSRLLSDRFSAERPKGSFSTLEIQRTEQGDSAMYLCASSLVQANSPLHFGNGTRLTVT.

Here the CDR3 reads CASSNSGGSSTDTQYF. CDR3 bases: TGTGCCAGCAGTAATAGCGGGGGAAGTAGCACAGATACGCAGTATTTT. The chain carries TRBV2 and TRBJ2-3; 9 bases are a match to TRBD2. Germline CDR1 reads SNHLY; CDR2 reads FYNNEI. The trim removed 5 bases at V and 0 bases at J, leaving 6 bases unmatched. The CDR3 spans 16 residues. Full variable domain (rest looked up from reference TRBV2 and TRBJ2-3): EPEVTQTPSHQVTQMGQEVILRCVPISNHLYFYWYRQILGQKVEFLVSFYNNEISEKSEIFDDQFSVERPDGSNFTLKIRSTKLEDSAMYFCASSNSGGSSTDTQYFGPGTRLTVL.

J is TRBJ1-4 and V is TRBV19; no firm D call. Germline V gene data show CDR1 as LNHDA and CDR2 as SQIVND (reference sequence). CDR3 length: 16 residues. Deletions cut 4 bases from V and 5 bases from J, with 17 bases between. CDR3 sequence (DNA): TGTGCCAGTAGTACCTTAAGACTCCTAGGGAATGAAAAACTGTTTTTT. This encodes CASSTLRLLGNEKLFF.

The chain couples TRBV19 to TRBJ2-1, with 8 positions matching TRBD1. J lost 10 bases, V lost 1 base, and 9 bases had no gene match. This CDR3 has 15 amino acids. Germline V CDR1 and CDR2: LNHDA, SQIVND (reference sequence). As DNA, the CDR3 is TGTGCCAGTAGTATAGGCAGGGGGCGGGATATCGAGCAGTTCTTC. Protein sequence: CASSIGRGRDIEQFF.

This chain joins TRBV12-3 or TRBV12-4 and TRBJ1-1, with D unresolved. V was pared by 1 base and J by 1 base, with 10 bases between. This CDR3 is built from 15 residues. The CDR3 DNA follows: TGTGCCAGCAGTTTAGAGGTCAGCAAGAACACTGAAGCTTTCTTT. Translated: CASSLEVSKNTEAFF.

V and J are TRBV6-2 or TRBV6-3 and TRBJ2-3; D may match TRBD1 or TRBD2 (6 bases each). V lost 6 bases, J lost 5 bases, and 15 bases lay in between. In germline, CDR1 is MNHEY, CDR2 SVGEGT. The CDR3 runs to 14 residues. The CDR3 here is CASSPPRGRDTQYF. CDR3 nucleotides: TGTGCCAGCAGCCCCCCCCGGGGGCGAGATACGCAGTATTTT.

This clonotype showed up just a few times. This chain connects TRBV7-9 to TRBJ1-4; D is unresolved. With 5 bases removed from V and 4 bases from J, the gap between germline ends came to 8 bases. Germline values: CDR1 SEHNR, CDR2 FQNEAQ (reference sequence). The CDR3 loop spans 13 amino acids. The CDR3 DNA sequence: TGTGCCAGCAGCCGATTGCGTAATGAAAAACTGTTTTTT. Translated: CASSRLRNEKLFF.

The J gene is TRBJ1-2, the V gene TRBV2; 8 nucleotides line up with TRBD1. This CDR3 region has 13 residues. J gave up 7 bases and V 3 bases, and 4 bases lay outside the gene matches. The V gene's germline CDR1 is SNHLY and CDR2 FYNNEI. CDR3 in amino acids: CASSDRGLGGYTF. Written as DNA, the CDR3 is TGTGCCAGCAGTGACAGGGGGCTCGGTGGCTACACCTTC.

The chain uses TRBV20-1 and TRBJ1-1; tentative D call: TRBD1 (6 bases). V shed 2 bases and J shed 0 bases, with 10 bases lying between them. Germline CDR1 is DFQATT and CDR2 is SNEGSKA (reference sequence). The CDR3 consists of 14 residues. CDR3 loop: CSARKDSVNTEAFF. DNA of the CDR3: TGCAGTGCTAGAAAGGACAGTGTGAACACTGAAGCTTTCTTT.

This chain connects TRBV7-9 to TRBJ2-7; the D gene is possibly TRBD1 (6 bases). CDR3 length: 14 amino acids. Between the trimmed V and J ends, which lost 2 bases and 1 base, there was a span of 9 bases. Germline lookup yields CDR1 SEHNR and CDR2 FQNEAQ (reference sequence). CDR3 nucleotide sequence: TGTGCCAGCAGCTTATTAGGGGGTTCCTACGAGCAGTACTTC. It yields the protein CASSLLGGSYEQYF.

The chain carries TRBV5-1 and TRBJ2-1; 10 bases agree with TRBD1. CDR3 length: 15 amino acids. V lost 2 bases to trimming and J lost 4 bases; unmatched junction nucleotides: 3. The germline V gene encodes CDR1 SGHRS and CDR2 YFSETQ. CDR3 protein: CASSFGQGGYNEQFF. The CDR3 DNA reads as TGCGCCAGCAGCTTCGGACAGGGGGGGTACAATGAGCAGTTCTTC.

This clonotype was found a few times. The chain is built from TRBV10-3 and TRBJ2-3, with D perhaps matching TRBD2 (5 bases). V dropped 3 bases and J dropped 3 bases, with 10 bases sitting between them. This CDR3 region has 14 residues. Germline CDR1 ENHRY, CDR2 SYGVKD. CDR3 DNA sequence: TGTGCCATCAGTGAACGGAGAGGGACAGATACGCAGTATTTT. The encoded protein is CAISERRGTDTQYF.

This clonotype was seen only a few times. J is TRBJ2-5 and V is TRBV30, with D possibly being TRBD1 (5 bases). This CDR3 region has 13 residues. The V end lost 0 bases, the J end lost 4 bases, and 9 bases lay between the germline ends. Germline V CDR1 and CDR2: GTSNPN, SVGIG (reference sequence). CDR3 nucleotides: TGTGCCTGGAGTGTGGGGCAGGTAGAGACCCAGTACTTC. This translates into CAWSVGQVETQYF.

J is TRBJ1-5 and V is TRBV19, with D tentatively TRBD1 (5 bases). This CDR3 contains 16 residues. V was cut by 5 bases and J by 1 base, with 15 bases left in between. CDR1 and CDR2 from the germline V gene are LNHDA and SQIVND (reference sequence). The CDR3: CASSWAPRGSNQPQHF. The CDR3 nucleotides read TGTGCCAGTAGTTGGGCCCCCCGGGGGAGCAATCAGCCCCAGCATTTT.

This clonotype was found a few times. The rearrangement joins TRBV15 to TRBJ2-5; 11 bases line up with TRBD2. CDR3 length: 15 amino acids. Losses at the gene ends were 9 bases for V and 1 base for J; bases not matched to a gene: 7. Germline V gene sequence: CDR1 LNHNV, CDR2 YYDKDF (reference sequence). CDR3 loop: CATTGTSGPQETQYF. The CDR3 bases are TGTGCCACGACCGGGACTAGCGGACCCCAAGAGACCCAGTACTTC.

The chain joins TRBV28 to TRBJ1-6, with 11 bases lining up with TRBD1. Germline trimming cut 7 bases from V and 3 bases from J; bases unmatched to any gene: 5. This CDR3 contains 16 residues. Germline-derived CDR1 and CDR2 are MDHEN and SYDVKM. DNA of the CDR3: TGTGCCAGCAAGAGGACAGGGGGCATCTATAATTCACCCCTCCACTTT. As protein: CASKRTGGIYNSPLHF.

CDR3: CSVQSPSNYGYTF. The CDR3 nucleotides read TGCAGTGTTCAGTCCCCTTCTAACTATGGCTACACCTTC. The chain carries TRBV20-1 and TRBJ1-2; D is unclear. Per germline, CDR1 DFQATT and CDR2 SNEGSKA (reference sequence). The CDR3 totals 13 residues. Trimming cost V 7 bases and J 0 bases, with 12 bases left between them.

The CDR3 DNA reads TGTGCCACCAGTGATCGCGGACTAGCCGATACGCAGTATTTT. As protein: CATSDRGLADTQYF. The chain carries TRBV24-1 and TRBJ2-3; TRBD2 matches 8 bases. CDR1 KGHDR and CDR2 SFDVKD come from the germline V gene. CDR3 length: 14 residues. V dropped 3 bases and J dropped 6; count of bases not matched to a gene: 4.